The rows below give T cell receptor beta chains drawn from one sample of a study of blood T cell repertoires in COVID-19. TCRdb's table, derived via immunoSEQ multiplex PCR, lists solely in-frame clones and lacks some. Of about 210,000 clones listed, approximately 80% were seen once; the top ten hold roughly a tenth. The specimen was peripheral blood. The receptor source for this set is a woman older than 75 with COVID-19, enrolled during active disease. Each CDR3 is given with its conserved first and last residue. D genes are given only for firm matches. Where a row states a size, it is once, few, many or the class of an expanded clone; other rows omit it.

>-|TRBJ1-4|-|TRBV6-5
TGTGCCAGCAGGACCCGGGACATAAACGAAAAACTGTTTTTT
CASRTRDINEKLFF
>-|TRBJ2-5|-|TRBV5-5
TGTGCCAGCAGATCACAGGGAACGGTTAAAGGAGAGACCCAGTACTTC
CASRSQGTVKGETQYF
>-|TRBJ1-2|-|TRBV6-5
TGTGCCAGCAGCAACGCAGGACTCGGTGGCTACACCTTC
CASSNAGLGGYTF
>TRBD1|TRBJ2-7|-|TRBV6-5
TGTGCCAGCCGACTAAGGACAGGGACATCCTACGAGCAGTACTTC
CASRLRTGTSYEQYF
>TRBD2|TRBJ2-7|-|TRBV10-3
TGTGCCATCAGTGATTCTAGCGGGGGTCCCCGGCAGTACTTC
CAISDSSGGPRQYF
>-|TRBJ1-6|-|TRBV19
TGTGCCAGTACTGAAGGGAGCTCCTATAATTCACCCCTCCACTTT
CASTEGSSYNSPLHF
>TRBD2|TRBJ2-2|-|TRBV16
TGTGCCAGCAGCCTGAGTGGGACTAATACCGGGGAGCTGTTTTTT
CASSLSGTNTGELFF
>-|TRBJ2-7|-|TRBV5-1
TGCGCCAGCAGCTTGGGTCCGGGAGTGTACGAGCAGTACTTC
CASSLGPGVYEQYF
>-|TRBJ1-3|-|TRBV28
TGTGCCAGCAGCCAGTTATCTGAGGCGGGAAACACCATATATTTT
CASSQLSEAGNTIYF
>TRBD2|TRBJ2-7|few|TRBV11-1
TGTGCCAGCAGCTTCGGTAGCGGGGCTGGGTACGAGCAGTACTTC
CASSFGSGAGYEQYF
>-|TRBJ2-5|-|TRBV30
TGTGCCTGGAACGTGGGGGGGCGGGAGTACTTC
CAWNVGGREYF
>-|TRBJ1-2|once|TRBV27
TGTGCCAGCAGTCCTAACGGGGGTGCTAACTATGGCTACACCTTC
CASSPNGGANYGYTF
>-|TRBJ2-5|-|TRBV2
TGTGCCAGCAGTGAAGCGCCTGGGGGGGAGACCCAGTACTTC
CASSEAPGGETQYF
>-|TRBJ1-1|-|TRBV4-1
TGCGCCAGCAGCCCGATCGGTACTAACACTGAAGCTTTCTTT
CASSPIGTNTEAFF
>-|TRBJ1-6|few|TRBV3-1/TRBV3-2
TGTGCCAGCAGGGAGGCGAATTCACCCCTCCACTTT
CASREANSPLHF
>-|TRBJ2-3|-|TRBV7-9
TGTGCCAGCAGCCGGTCGGCAGGGAGCACAGATACGCAGTATTTT
CASSRSAGSTDTQYF
>TRBD2|TRBJ2-5|-|TRBV5-1
TGCGCCAGCAGCCTTAGCGGGGGGACCCAAGAGACCCAGTACTTC
CASSLSGGTQETQYF
>TRBD2|TRBJ2-5|-|TRBV7-6
TGTGCCAGCAGCTTAGTTGCAACTAGCGGGCAAGAGACCCAGTACTTC
CASSLVATSGQETQYF
>-|TRBJ2-3|-|TRBV18
TGTGCCAGCTCACCAATACTTAGCACAGATACGCAGTATTTT
CASSPILSTDTQYF
>TRBD1|TRBJ1-5|-|TRBV28
TGTGCCAGCATCCGTACAGGGGTGAATCAGCCCCAGCATTTT
CASIRTGVNQPQHF
>-|TRBJ1-1|few|TRBV12-3/TRBV12-4
TGTGCCAGCAGACGGGAGTTGAACACTGAAGCTTTCTTT
CASRRELNTEAFF
>-|TRBJ2-1|-|TRBV5-1
TGCGCCAGCAGCTTGATCCCGACTAATGAGCAGTTCTTC
CASSLIPTNEQFF
>-|TRBJ1-6|-|TRBV7-8
TGTGCCAGCAGCTTAGGGGAGAATTCACCCCTCCACTTT
CASSLGENSPLHF
>-|TRBJ1-2|few|TRBV24-1
TGTGCCACCAGTGATCCGGCCGGAGGGTATGGCTACACCTTC
CATSDPAGGYGYTF
>TRBD1|TRBJ1-3|-|TRBV11-2
TGTGCCAGCAGCACGACAGACAGGGGTCTCGGATATTTT
CASSTTDRGLGYF
>-|TRBJ1-4|few|TRBV2
TGTGCCAGCAGTCGGGACACCCTCACGAGGGAAAAACTGTTTTTT
CASSRDTLTREKLFF
>TRBD1|TRBJ1-5|-|TRBV27
TGTGCCAGCAGGACAGGGGCGAATTCTTATAGCAATCAGCCCCAGCATTTT
CASRTGANSYSNQPQHF
>TRBD1|TRBJ1-1|-|TRBV10-3
TGTGCCATCAGGGAAAGGACAGGGGCTGAAGCTTTCTTT
CAIRERTGAEAFF
>TRBD1|TRBJ1-4|-|TRBV4-1
TGCGCCAGCAGTGGGCGGGGACAGGAAAATGAAAAACTGTTTTTT
CASSGRGQENEKLFF
>-|TRBJ1-1|-|TRBV7-9
TGTGCCAGCAGCTTAGCCCGCGCCGGGAACACTGAAGCTTTCTTT
CASSLARAGNTEAFF
>-|TRBJ1-5|-|TRBV10-3
TGTGCCACCAGCGGACAGTACAATCAGCCCCAGCATTTT
CATSGQYNQPQHF
>TRBD2|TRBJ2-1|-|TRBV7-2
TGTGCCAGCAGCGTACTTCCCTCGGGGGGTTACAATGAGCAGTTCTTC
CASSVLPSGGYNEQFF
>-|TRBJ1-3|-|TRBV6-6
TGTGCCAGCAGTGGAGGGTCATCCTCTGGAAACACCATATATTTT
CASSGGSSSGNTIYF
>TRBD1|TRBJ1-6|-|TRBV3-1/TRBV3-2
TGTGCCAGCAGCCAAGGCGGGACAGGCAGCTACTATTCACCCCTCCACTTT
CASSQGGTGSYYSPLHF
>TRBD2|TRBJ2-1|-|TRBV11-2
TGTGCCAGCAGCTTAGAGTTCACTAGCGGGAAGTCTTACAATGAGCAGTTCTTC
CASSLEFTSGKSYNEQFF
>-|TRBJ2-3|-|TRBV30
TGTGCCTGGAGTCAGGATACGCAGTATTTT
CAWSQDTQYF
>-|TRBJ1-1|-|TRBV27
TGTGCCAGCAAACCCTTACAGGGAGTTGAAGCTTTCTTT
CASKPLQGVEAFF
>TRBD1|TRBJ2-3|-|TRBV3-1/TRBV3-2
TGTGCCAGCAGACAGGGGACAGATACGCAGTATTTT
CASRQGTDTQYF
>TRBD1|TRBJ1-1|-|TRBV6-5
TGTGCCAGCAGTTATTCGGACAGGGGTGAAGCTTTCTTT
CASSYSDRGEAFF
>-|TRBJ1-1|-|TRBV7-6
TGTGCCAGCAGCCCACGCGGGGGTTCGAACACTGAAGCTTTCTTT
CASSPRGGSNTEAFF
>TRBD1|TRBJ2-1|-|TRBV6-2/TRBV6-3
TGTGCCAGCAGTTACGGCTCCGGTAGGGGGCCGAAATTCTTC
CASSYGSGRGPKFF
>TRBD1|TRBJ1-5|-|TRBV7-8
TGTGCCAGCAGCTTAGGGACAGGGTCTTCCAATCAGCCCCAGCATTTT
CASSLGTGSSNQPQHF
>-|TRBJ1-2|-|TRBV12-3/TRBV12-4
TGTGCCAGCAGTTACGGCGGAAACTATGGCTACACCTTC
CASSYGGNYGYTF
>-|TRBJ1-5|-|TRBV27
TGTGCCAGCAGCCCCGACGGACAGATCAATCAGCCCCAGCATTTT
CASSPDGQINQPQHF
>-|TRBJ2-2|-|TRBV3-1/TRBV3-2
TGTGCCAGCAGCCAAGGGGACTTCACCGGGGAGCTGTTTTTT
CASSQGDFTGELFF
>-|TRBJ1-4|-|TRBV6-5
TGTGCCAGCAGTTATGGGACTGATAGTAATGAAAAACTGTTTTTT
CASSYGTDSNEKLFF
>-|TRBJ1-3|-|TRBV9
TGTGCCAGCAGCCCGTACCACATCTCTGGAAACACCATATATTTT
CASSPYHISGNTIYF
>-|TRBJ1-2|-|TRBV9
TGTGCCAGCAGCGTAGAGGCAGGGCCGTATGGCTACACCTTC
CASSVEAGPYGYTF
>TRBD1|TRBJ1-5|-|TRBV28
TGTGCCAGCCTTGGACAGGGCCGAAATCAGCCCCAGCATTTT
CASLGQGRNQPQHF
>-|TRBJ2-1|-|TRBV28
TGTGCCAGCAGTTTTGGCGGGCTGGGAAGGAATGAGCAGTTCTTC
CASSFGGLGRNEQFF
>TRBD2|TRBJ2-1|-|TRBV5-4
TGTGCCAGCAGCTCAGGGCGCGGGGGGGAATACAATGAGCAGTTCTTC
CASSSGRGGEYNEQFF
>-|TRBJ2-1|-|TRBV6-5
TGTGCCAGCAGTTACTCGGGCCTCAATGAGCAGTTCTTC
CASSYSGLNEQFF
>TRBD1|TRBJ1-6|-|TRBV9
TGTGCCAGCAGCACTGACAGGGAAAGTTCACCCCTCCACTTT
CASSTDRESSPLHF
>TRBD1|TRBJ2-7|-|TRBV5-6
TGTGCCAGCAGCTGGGACAGGGGGGCCTACGAGCAGTACTTC
CASSWDRGAYEQYF
>-|TRBJ2-7|-|TRBV5-4
TGTGCCAGCAGCTGGGGCAGTGGAAGACAATCGAGGACCTACGAGCAGTACTTC
CASSWGSGRQSRTYEQYF
>TRBD2|TRBJ2-5|few|TRBV19
TGTGCCAGTAGTCGGGCCCCGGGGGGAGAGACCCAGTACTTC
CASSRAPGGETQYF
>-|TRBJ1-4|-|TRBV19
TGTGCCAGTAGTACGGCCCCGGGGGAAAAACTGTTTTTT
CASSTAPGEKLFF
>TRBD1|TRBJ1-5|many|TRBV7-9
TGTGCCAGCAGCTTAGGGGACAGGGGAAGTCAGCCCCAGCATTTT
CASSLGDRGSQPQHF
>-|TRBJ1-2|-|TRBV4-2
TGTGCCAGCAGCCAAGTCGGCAGGGGAAACTATGGCTACACCTTC
CASSQVGRGNYGYTF
>-|TRBJ1-5|-|TRBV28
TGTGCCAGCAGCCGGGGTCAGCCCCAGCATTTT
CASSRGQPQHF